A single count supports the clone carrying this TCR beta chain. What it binds is not known. Measured with immunoSEQ multiplex PCR; TCRdb has only the in-frame clones, and not every one. The sample yields 84,000 or so clones, roughly 85% seen once. The data belong to a study of T cell responses to AZD1222 COVID-19 vaccine. Overall study findings and caveats: Donors were mostly white British, more females; clonal diversity possibly underestimated.

Germline assignment: CDR1 SGHRS and CDR2 YFSETQ. This CDR3 has 15 amino acids. V was pared by 0 bases and J by 3 bases, with 11 bases between. The rearrangement links TRBV5-1 to TRBJ2-3; D might be TRBD1 (5 bases). Specimen: peripheral blood, collected on day 0 of AZD1222 vaccination. The TCR was taken from an adult in good health. The CDR3, as DNA: TGCGCCAGCAGCTTGGCCTTAGGGGTGACAGATACGCAGTATTTT. Protein sequence: CASSLALGVTDTQYF.